The entry that follows covers one T cell receptor (beta chain) sequence. Sequencing was performed with immunoSEQ multiplex PCR; in TCRdb, only in-frame clones are kept and a portion is missing. There are 50,000 to 75,000 clones in the sample; more than 75% occur only once, and 4% to 5.5% lies in the top ten. The data stem from a study of blood T cell repertoires in COVID-19. Germline V gene lookup returns CDR1 MDHEN and CDR2 SYDVKM. CDR3 length: 14 residues. J lost 5 bases, V lost 8 bases, and 11 bases had no gene match. This chain joins TRBV28 and TRBJ1-2; 7 bases are shared with TRBD1. The sequenced sample was peripheral blood. The sequence was obtained from a human donor in a cohort sampled during active COVID-19. CDR3 bases: TGTGCCAGCCATAAAGCAGGGGGGCAATATGGCTACACCTTC. Translating gives CASHKAGGQYGYTF.